This TCR beta chain was sequenced during a study of PD-1 blockade in classical Hodgkin lymphoma. Only in-frame clones appear in the TCRdb table, and some are missing; sequencing was by immunoSEQ multiplex PCR. The sample lists around 30,000 clones; approximately 78% were seen once. As concerns this clone: Its specificity is unknown.

Whole-study findings and limits: Partial responders and progressors had significantly lower baseline TCR diversity.

This sample's time point: cycle 4 day 1 (C4D1), after 6 weeks of nivolumab. Relapse was seen in all patients after autologous stem cell transplantation, and brentuximab vedotin exposure was variable. Negative magnetic selection isolated CD4+ T cells from thawed PBMCs. Patients reached a best response of complete response, partial response or progressive disease. This CDR3 has 17 residues. The germline V gene encodes CDR1 GTSNPN and CDR2 SVGIG (reference sequence). The germline V and J ends were trimmed by 2 bases and 3 bases, with 19 bases remaining between them. The sequencing here drew on CD4+ T cells from blood, taken before the fourth cycle of nivolumab. The chain recombines TRBV30 with TRBJ1-4, with D possibly matching TRBD1 (6 bases). The TCR sequence derives from a human donor with classical Hodgkin lymphoma. As DNA, the CDR3 is TGTGCCTGGAGTCCAGGGGAGACACTCGGGTCTAATGAAAAACTGTTTTTT. This translates into CAWSPGETLGSNEKLFF.